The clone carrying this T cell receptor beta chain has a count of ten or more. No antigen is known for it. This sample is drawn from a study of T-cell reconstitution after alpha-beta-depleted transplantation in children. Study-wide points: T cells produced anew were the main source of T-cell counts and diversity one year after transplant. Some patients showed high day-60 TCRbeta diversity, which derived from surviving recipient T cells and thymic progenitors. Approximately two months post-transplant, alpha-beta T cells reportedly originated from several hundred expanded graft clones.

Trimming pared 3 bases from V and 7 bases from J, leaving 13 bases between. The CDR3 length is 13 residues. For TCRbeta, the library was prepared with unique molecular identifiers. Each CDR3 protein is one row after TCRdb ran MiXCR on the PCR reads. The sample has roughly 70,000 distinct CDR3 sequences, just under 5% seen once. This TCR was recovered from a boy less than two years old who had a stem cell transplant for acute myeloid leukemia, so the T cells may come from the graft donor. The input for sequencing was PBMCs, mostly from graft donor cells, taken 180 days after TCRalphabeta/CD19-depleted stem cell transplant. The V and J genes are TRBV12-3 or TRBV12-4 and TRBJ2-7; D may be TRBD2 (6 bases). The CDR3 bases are TGTGCCAGCAGTTTGCCAGGTGCGGGAGAGCAGTACTTC. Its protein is CASSLPGAGEQYF.